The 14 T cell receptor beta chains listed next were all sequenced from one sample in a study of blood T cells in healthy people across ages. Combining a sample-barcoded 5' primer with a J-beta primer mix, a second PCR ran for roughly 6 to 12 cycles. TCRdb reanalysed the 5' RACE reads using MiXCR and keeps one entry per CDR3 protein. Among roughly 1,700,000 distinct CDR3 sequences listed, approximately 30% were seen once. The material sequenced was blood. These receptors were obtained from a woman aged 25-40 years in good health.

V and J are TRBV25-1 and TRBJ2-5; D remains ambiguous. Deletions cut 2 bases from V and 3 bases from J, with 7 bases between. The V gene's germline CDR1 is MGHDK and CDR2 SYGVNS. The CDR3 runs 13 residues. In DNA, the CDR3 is TGTGCCAGCAGTGAAACCTGGGAAGAGACCCAGTACTTC. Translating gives CASSETWEETQYF.

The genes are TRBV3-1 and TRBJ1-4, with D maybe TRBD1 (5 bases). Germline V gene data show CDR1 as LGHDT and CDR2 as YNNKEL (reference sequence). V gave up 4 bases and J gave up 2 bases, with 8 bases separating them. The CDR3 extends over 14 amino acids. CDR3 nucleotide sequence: TGTGCCAGCAGCCGCCGGGACACTAATGAAAAACTGTTTTTT. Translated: CASSRRDTNEKLFF. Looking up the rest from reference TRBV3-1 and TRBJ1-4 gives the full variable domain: DTAVSQTPKYLVTQMGNDKSIKCEQNLGHDTMYWYKQDSKKFLKIMFSYNNKELIINETVPNRFSPKSPDKAHLNLHINSLELGDSAVYFCASSRRDTNEKLFFGSGTQLSVL.

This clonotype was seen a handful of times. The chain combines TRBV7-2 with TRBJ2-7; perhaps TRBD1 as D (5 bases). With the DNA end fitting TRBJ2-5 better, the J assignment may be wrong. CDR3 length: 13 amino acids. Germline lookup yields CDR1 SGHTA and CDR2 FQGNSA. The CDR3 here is CASSLGQGQTQYF. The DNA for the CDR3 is TGTGCCAGCAGCTTAGGGCAGGGTCAGACCCAGTACTTC.

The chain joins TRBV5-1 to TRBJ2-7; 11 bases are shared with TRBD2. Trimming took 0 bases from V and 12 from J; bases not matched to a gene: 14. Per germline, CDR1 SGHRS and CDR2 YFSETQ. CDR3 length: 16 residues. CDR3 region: CASSLETLAGGSSGYF. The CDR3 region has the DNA TGCGCCAGCAGCTTGGAGACTCTAGCGGGGGGCTCCTCCGGGTACTTC.

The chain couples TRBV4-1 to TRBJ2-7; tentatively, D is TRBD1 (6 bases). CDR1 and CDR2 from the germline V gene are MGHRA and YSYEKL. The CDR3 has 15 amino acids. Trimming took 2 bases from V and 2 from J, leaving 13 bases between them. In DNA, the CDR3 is TGCGCCAGCAGCCAACCACTGACAGGTACCTACGAGCAGTACTTC. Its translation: CASSQPLTGTYEQYF.

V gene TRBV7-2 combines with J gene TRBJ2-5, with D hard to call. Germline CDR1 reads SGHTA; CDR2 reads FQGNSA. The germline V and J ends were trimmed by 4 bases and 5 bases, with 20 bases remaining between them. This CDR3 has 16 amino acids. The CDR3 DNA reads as TGTGCCAGCAGCTCTCCGAACTACCCGTGGCGCGAGACCCAGTACTTC. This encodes CASSSPNYPWRETQYF.

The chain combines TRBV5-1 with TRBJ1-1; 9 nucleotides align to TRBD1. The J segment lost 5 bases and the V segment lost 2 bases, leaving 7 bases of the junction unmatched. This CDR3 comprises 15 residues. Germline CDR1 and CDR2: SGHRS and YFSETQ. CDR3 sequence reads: CASSFGDRVGTEAFF. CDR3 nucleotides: TGCGCCAGCAGCTTCGGGGACAGGGTGGGGACTGAAGCTTTCTTT.

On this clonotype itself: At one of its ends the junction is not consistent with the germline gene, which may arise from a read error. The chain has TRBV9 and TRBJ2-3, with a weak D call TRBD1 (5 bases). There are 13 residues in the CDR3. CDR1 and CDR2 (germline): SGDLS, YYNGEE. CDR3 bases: TGTGCCAGCAACGTAGGTCAGGGAGATACGCAGTATTTT. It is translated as CASNVGQGDTQYF.

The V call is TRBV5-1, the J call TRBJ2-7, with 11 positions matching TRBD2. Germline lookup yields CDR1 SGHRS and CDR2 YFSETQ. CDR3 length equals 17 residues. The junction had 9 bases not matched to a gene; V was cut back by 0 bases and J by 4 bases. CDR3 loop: CASSLAESSGRTYEQYF. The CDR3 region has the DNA TGCGCCAGCAGCTTGGCCGAGTCTAGCGGGAGGACATACGAGCAGTACTTC.

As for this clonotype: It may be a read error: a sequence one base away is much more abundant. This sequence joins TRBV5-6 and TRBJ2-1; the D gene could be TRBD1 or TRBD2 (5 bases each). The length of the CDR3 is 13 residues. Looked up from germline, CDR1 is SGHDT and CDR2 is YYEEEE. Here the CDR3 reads CVSSLVGANEQFF. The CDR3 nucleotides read TGTGTCAGCAGCTTGGTCGGGGCCAATGAGCAGTTCTTC.

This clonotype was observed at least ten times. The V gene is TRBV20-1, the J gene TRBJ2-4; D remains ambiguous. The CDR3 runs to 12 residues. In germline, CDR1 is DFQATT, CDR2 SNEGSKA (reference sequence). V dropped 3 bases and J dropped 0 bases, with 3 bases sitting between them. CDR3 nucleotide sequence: TGCAGTGCTAGTCTAGCCAAAAACATTCAGTACTTC. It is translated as CSASLAKNIQYF.

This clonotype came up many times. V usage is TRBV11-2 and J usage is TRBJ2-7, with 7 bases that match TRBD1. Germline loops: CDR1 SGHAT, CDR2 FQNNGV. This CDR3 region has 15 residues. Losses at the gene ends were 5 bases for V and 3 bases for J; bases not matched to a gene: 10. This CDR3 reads CASSLDRESIYEQYF. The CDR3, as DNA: TGTGCCAGCAGCCTCGACAGGGAGTCTATCTACGAGCAGTACTTC.

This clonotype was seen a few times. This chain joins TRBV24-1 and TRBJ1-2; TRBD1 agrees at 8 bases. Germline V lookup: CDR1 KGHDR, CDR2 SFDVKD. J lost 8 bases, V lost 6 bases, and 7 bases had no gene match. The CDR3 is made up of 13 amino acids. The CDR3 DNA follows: TGTGCCACCAGTTTCCAGGGGGCTGAAGGCTACACCTTC. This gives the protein CATSFQGAEGYTF.

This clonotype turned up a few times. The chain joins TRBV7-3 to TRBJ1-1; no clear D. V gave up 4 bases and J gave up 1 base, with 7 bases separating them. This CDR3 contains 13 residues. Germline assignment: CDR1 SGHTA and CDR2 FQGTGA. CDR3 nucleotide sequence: TGTGCCAGCAGCTCCGTCTCGAACACTGAAGCTTTCTTT. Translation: CASSSVSNTEAFF.